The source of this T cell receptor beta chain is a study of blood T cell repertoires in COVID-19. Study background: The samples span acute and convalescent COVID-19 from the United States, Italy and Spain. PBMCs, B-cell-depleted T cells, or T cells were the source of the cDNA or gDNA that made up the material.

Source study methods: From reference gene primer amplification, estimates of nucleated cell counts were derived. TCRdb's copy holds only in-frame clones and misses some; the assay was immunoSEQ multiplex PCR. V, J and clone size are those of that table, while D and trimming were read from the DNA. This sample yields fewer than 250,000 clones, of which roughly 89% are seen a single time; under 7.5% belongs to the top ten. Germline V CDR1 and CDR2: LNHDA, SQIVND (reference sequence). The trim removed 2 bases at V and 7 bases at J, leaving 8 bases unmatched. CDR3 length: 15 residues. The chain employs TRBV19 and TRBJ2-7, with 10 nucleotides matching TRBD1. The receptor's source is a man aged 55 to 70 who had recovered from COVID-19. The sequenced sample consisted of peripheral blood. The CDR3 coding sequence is TGTGCCAGTAGTATACAGGGACAGGGGCCTCGGGAGCAGTACTTC. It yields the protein CASSIQGQGPREQYF. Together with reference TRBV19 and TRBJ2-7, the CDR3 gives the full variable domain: DGGITQSPKYLFRKEGQNVTLSCEQNLNHDAMYWYRQDPGQGLRLIYYSQIVNDFQKGDIAEGYSVSREKKESFPLTVTSAQKNPTAFYLCASSIQGQGPREQYFGPGTRLTVT.